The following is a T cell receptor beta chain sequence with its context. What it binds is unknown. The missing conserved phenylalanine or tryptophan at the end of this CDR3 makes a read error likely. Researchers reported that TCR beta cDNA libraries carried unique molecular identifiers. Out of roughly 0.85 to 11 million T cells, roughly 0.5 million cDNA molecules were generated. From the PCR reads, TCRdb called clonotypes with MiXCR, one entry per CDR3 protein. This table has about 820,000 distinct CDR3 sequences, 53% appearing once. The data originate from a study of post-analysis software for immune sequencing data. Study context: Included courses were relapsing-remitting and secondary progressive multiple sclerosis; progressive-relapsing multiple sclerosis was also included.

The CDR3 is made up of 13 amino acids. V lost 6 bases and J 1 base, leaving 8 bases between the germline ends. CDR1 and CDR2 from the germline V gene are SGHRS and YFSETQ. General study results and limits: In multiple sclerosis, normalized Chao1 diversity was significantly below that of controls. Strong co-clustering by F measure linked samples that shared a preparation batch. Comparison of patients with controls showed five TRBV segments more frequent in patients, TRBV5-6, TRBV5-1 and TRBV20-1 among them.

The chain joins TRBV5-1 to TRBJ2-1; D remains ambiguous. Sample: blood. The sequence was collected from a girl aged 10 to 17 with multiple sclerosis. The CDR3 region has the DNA TGCGCCAGCAAGGATCCTTCCTACAATGAGCAGTTCTTG. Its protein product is CASKDPSYNEQFL.